This T cell receptor beta chain derives from a study of blood T cells in healthy people across ages. As to this clonotype: Its antigen is not known.

PCR was performed a second time for roughly 7 to 12 cycles using a sample-barcoded 5' primer and a J-beta primer mix. MiXCR, applied by TCRdb to the 5' RACE reads, yields one record per CDR3 protein. Of roughly 930,000 distinct CDR3 sequences listed, roughly 48% are singletons. Investigators took approximately 10 milliliters of peripheral blood from every donor. Every sample had a minimum of 6.5 million PBMCs isolated. Study-level points and caveats: Versus aged donors, long-lived donors had higher diversity and more naive CD4+ cells.

The sample taken for sequencing was blood. The TCR comes from a man aged 25 to 40 in good health.

The CDR3: CASSDFSGSSYNEQFF. CDR3 bases: TGTGCCAGCAGTGACTTTAGCGGAAGCTCCTACAATGAGCAGTTCTTC. The chain carries TRBV6-4 and TRBJ2-1, with D possibly TRBD2 on 6 matching bases. CDR3 size: 16 residues. Per the germline V gene, CDR1 is MRHNA and CDR2 is SNTAGT. The ends were cut back, 1 base at V and 0 bases at J, with 10 bases in the middle.